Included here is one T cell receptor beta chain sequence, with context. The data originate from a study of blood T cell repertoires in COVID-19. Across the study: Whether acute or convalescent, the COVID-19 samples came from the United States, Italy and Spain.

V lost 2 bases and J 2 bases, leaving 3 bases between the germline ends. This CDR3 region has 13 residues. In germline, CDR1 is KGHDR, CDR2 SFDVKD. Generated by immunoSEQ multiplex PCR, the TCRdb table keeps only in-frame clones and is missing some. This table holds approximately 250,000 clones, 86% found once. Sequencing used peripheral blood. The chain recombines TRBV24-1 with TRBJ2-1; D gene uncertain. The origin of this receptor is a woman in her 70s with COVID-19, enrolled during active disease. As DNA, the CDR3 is TGTGCCACCAGTGATTATACCTACAATGAGCAGTTCTTC. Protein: CATSDYTYNEQFF.